This entry describes one T cell receptor beta chain. Only in-frame clones appear in the TCRdb table, and some are missing; sequencing was by immunoSEQ multiplex PCR. The sample yields tens of thousands of clones, over 75% seen once. The sample is drawn from a study of T cell responses to AZD1222 COVID-19 vaccine. The specimen comprised peripheral blood, sampled 28 days after the second AZD1222 dose. The clonotype comes from an adult who received the AZD1222 COVID-19 vaccine.

The CDR3 bases are TGTGCCAGCAGCTTCGGCTATGGAAGGGTGGATTTATTCTATGGCTACACCTTC. It specifies CASSFGYGRVDLFYGYTF. The chain employs TRBV11-3 and TRBJ1-2; D is unresolved. V lost 3 bases to trimming and J lost 4 bases, with 24 bases between them. The CDR3 sequence is 18 residues long. The germline gives CDR1 SGHNT, CDR2 YENEEA.